This note documents a single T cell receptor (beta chain) sequence. Some clones are missing from TCRdb's copy, which holds only in-frame ones; the method was immunoSEQ multiplex PCR. The data contain tens of thousands of clones, 88% of them seen just once; the ten biggest clones take up roughly an eighth. This entry belongs to a study of control samples from healthy donors and cancer patients. This CDR3 has 14 amino acids. Trimming removed 2 bases at V and 3 bases at J, with 9 bases between. Germline lookup yields CDR1 LGHDT and CDR2 YNNKEL (reference sequence). This receptor was obtained from a woman in her 70s in good health. The chain has TRBV3-1 (or the pseudogene TRBV3-2) and TRBJ2-3; D ambiguous. The sample consisted of blood. The CDR3 protein is CASSQSSRTDTQYF. The DNA for the CDR3 is TGTGCCAGCAGCCAAAGCAGTAGAACAGATACGCAGTATTTT.